Presented here are 32 T cell receptor beta chains from one specimen sequenced in a study of HIV-infected children after antiretroviral therapy interruption. A 3' RACE protocol on RNA, with unique molecular identifiers, produced the TCR library. TCRdb reprocessed the 3' RACE reads via MiXCR and lists one record per CDR3 protein. This sample yields about 50,000 distinct CDR3 sequences, of which roughly 4% are seen a single time; over 0.65% belongs to the top ten. Treatment described: PENTA 11 planned treatment interruption arm or continuous ART arm. Sequenced material: CD45RA+ CD4+ T cells from PBMCs, pooled from several time points, taken from a donor given antiretroviral therapy, either interrupted or continuous. Subset reported: naive CD4+ CD45RA+ CD45RO- T cells. The source of these receptors is a pool of human donors with HIV.

This clonotype was counted ten times or more. The CDR3 loop reads CASSGAELQETQYF. In nucleotides, the CDR3 is TGTGCCAGCAGTGGGGCAGAACTACAAGAGACCCAGTACTTC. The rearrangement joins TRBV2 to TRBJ2-5, with D uncertain. V was clipped by 4 bases and J by 2 bases, with 11 bases between them. The CDR3 has 14 amino acids. Germline V lookup: CDR1 SNHLY, CDR2 FYNNEI.

This clonotype has just a few counts. This chain joins TRBV19 and TRBJ2-3; D call uncertain. This CDR3 is built from 17 residues. The V gene's germline CDR1 is LNHDA and CDR2 SQIVND (reference sequence). Trimming removed 7 bases at V and 6 bases at J, with 26 bases between. CDR3 in DNA: TGTGCCAGTACCTCCCTACCCCTTCCCGGCCTACAGGATACGCAGTATTTT. This gives the protein CASTSLPLPGLQDTQYF.

This clonotype was recorded at least ten times. DNA of the CDR3: TGTGCCAGCAGCTTAGCCCGGGACGTGGCTGAAGCTTTCTTT. Its translation is CASSLARDVAEAFF. V is TRBV11-1 and J is TRBJ1-1; perhaps TRBD1 as D (5 bases). Germline loops: CDR1 SGHAT, CDR2 FQDESV (reference sequence). The CDR3 sequence is 14 residues long. The V gene lost 0 bases and the J gene lost 6 bases, with 11 bases spanning the gap.

This sequence joins TRBV6-2 or TRBV6-3 and TRBJ1-4; no firm D call. Deletions cut 4 bases from V and 0 bases from J, with 6 bases between. Looked up from germline, CDR1 is MNHEY and CDR2 is SVGEGT. The CDR3 is 14 amino acids. The CDR3 protein is CASSSSATNEKLFF. The CDR3 nucleotides read TGTGCCAGCAGTTCCTCCGCAACTAATGAAAAACTGTTTTTT.

This clonotype was seen repeatedly, ten times or more. One end of the junction is discordant with germline, which a read error may explain. This chain connects TRBV19 to TRBJ2-4, with a possible D match to TRBD1 (6 bases). CDR1 LNHDA and CDR2 SQIVND come from the germline V gene (reference sequence). This CDR3 comprises 14 residues. The CDR3 nucleotides read TGTGCCAGCAGTTTACAGGGTGCTCAAAACACCTTGTACTTT. Its protein is CASSLQGAQNTLYF.

This clonotype was seen ten or more times. This chain uses TRBV10-3 with TRBJ2-4; unclear D gene. The V end lost 6 bases, the J end lost 0 bases, and 12 bases lay between the germline ends. This CDR3 comprises 15 residues. Germline-derived CDR1 and CDR2 are ENHRY and SYGVKD. The CDR3, as DNA: TGTGCCATCAGACAAGCGTTCCTAGCCAAAAACATTCAGTACTTC. It is translated as CAIRQAFLAKNIQYF.

This clonotype was picked up a small number of times. The V and J genes are TRBV12-3 or TRBV12-4 and TRBJ1-4; D unclear. This CDR3 region has 14 residues. The germline V and J ends were trimmed by 8 bases and 11 bases, with 21 bases remaining between them. CDR3 sequence: CASREAGSDEKLFF. The DNA for the CDR3 is TGTGCCAGCCGTGAAGCCGGGTCAGACGAGAAACTGTTTTTT.

In its sample, this clonotype is medium-sized. CDR3 nucleotide sequence: TGTGCCAGCAGTTCAAGGGGGAGGAACAATGAGCAGTTCTTC. It translates to CASSSRGRNNEQFF. V gene TRBV6-5 combines with J gene TRBJ2-1, with D perhaps assigned TRBD1 or TRBD2 (6 bases each). Germline V CDR1 and CDR2: MNHEY, SVGAGI. CDR3 length equals 14 residues. V was cut by 4 bases and J by 5 bases, with 12 bases left in between.

This clonotype was observed at least ten times. The J gene is TRBJ2-1, the V gene TRBV12-3 or TRBV12-4, with 10 nucleotides matching TRBD2. The CDR3 runs to 15 residues. Losses at the gene ends were 6 bases for V and 4 bases for J; bases not matched to a gene: 6. The CDR3 region is CASSPIAGGYNEQFF. Written as DNA, the CDR3 is TGTGCCAGCAGCCCAATAGCGGGGGGATACAATGAGCAGTTCTTC.

The table lists this clonotype with many counts. This chain uses TRBV19 with TRBJ1-6, with 7 bases that match TRBD1. The CDR3 consists of 15 residues. Germline V gene lookup returns CDR1 LNHDA and CDR2 SQIVND (reference sequence). V gave up 7 bases and J gave up 7 bases; unmatched junction bases: 10. The CDR3 is CASIRDRNFNSPLHF. The CDR3, as DNA: TGTGCCAGTATTCGGGACAGAAATTTCAATTCACCCCTCCACTTT.

Ten or more counts support this clonotype. The CDR3: CASSIGVLNGYTF. The CDR3 DNA is TGTGCCAGTAGTATAGGGGTATTGAATGGCTACACCTTC. This chain uses TRBV19 with TRBJ1-2; no clear D gene. Per the germline V gene, CDR1 is LNHDA and CDR2 is SQIVND (reference sequence). Trimming removed 1 base from V and 6 bases from J, with 9 bases in between. This CDR3 has 13 amino acids.

This clonotype was counted ten times or more. The chain recombines TRBV27 with TRBJ2-5, with 9 bases that match TRBD2. CDR1 is MNHEY and CDR2 is SMNVEV in the germline V gene (reference sequence). V gave up 4 bases and J gave up 5 bases; unmatched junction bases: 8. This CDR3 is 15 amino acids long. The CDR3, as DNA: TGTGCCAGCAGTTCGACTAGCGGTACCTGGGAGACCCAGTACTTC. It specifies CASSSTSGTWETQYF.

This clonotype was observed at least ten times. V gene TRBV20-1 combines with J gene TRBJ2-5; 8 bases align to TRBD1. After removal of 6 bases from V and 0 bases from J, the junction contained 6 bases not matched to a gene. The CDR3 is made up of 14 amino acids. CDR1 is DFQATT and CDR2 is SNEGSKA in the germline V gene (reference sequence). CDR3 sequence reads: CSALTGAYQETQYF. CDR3 DNA: TGCAGTGCCCTGACAGGGGCCTACCAAGAGACCCAGTACTTC.

This clonotype was observed a few times. The V call is TRBV19, the J call TRBJ2-1; D is unclear. The V end was cut by 5 bases, the J end by 8 bases, with 13 bases between. CDR1 LNHDA and CDR2 SQIVND come from the germline V gene (reference sequence). This CDR3 is 13 amino acids long. In DNA, the CDR3 is TGTGCCAGTAGTCTCCGACCCCGAGATGAGCAGTTCTTC. Translated: CASSLRPRDEQFF.

Many counts were recorded for this clonotype. The chain uses TRBV4-2 and TRBJ1-2; D is possibly TRBD1 (5 bases). The CDR3 loop spans 15 amino acids. CDR1 LGHNA and CDR2 YNFKEQ come from the germline V gene. With 1 base removed from V and 2 bases from J, the gap between germline ends came to 11 bases. CDR3 nucleotides: TGTGCCAGCAGCCAAGTCGGGGCGCGAAACTATGGCTACACCTTC. The encoded protein is CASSQVGARNYGYTF.

For the CDR3, the DNA is TGTGCCAGCAGCGCGATGCCGGGACAGCGTCCTTCTGGGGCCAACGTCCTGACTTTC. Its protein product is CASSAMPGQRPSGANVLTF. This sequence joins TRBV21-1 and TRBJ2-6; TRBD1 is the table's D call, not checked against the DNA. TRBV21-1 is a listed pseudogene. CDR3 length: 19 residues.

The table lists this clonotype with many counts. The chain uses TRBV7-8 and TRBJ1-3, with 9 bases fitting TRBD1. The CDR3 has 17 amino acids. The germline gives CDR1 SGHVS, CDR2 FQNEAQ. V shed 1 base, J shed 6 bases, and the junction held 10 bases outside the gene matches. The CDR3 region has the DNA TGTGCCAGCAGCTTAGATCGCACAGGGGGCTCGGAAAACACCATATATTTT. Translating it yields CASSLDRTGGSENTIYF.

This clonotype appeared a few times. This sequence joins TRBV14 and TRBJ1-1, with D possibly TRBD1 on 5 matching bases. Trimming stripped 4 bases from V and 1 base from J, with 10 bases between. CDR3 length: 14 amino acids. Per the germline V gene, CDR1 is SGHDN and CDR2 is FVKESK. The CDR3 loop reads CASSLLRGNTEAFF. The CDR3 bases are TGTGCCAGCAGCCTACTAAGGGGGAACACTGAAGCTTTCTTT.

This clonotype was observed many times. V and J are TRBV29-1 and TRBJ2-5; 10 bases line up with TRBD1. This CDR3 is built from 12 residues. With 6 bases clipped from V and 4 bases from J, the junction kept 2 bases outside the gene matches. Germline V gene lookup returns CDR1 SQVTM and CDR2 ANQGSEA. The CDR3 here is CSVRTGGETQYF. The CDR3 DNA reads as TGCAGCGTCAGGACAGGGGGAGAGACCCAGTACTTC.

This clonotype was picked up many times. The chain is built from TRBV5-8 and TRBJ2-1; D might be TRBD1 or TRBD2, each matching 5 bases. The CDR3 has 15 amino acids. The germline gives CDR1 SGHTS, CDR2 YDEGEE. V gave up 3 bases and J gave up 4 bases, with 14 bases separating them. The CDR3 nucleotides read TGTGCCAGCAGCTCCCAGAGGGGTGGGTACAATGAGCAGTTCTTC. Translating it yields CASSSQRGGYNEQFF.

This clonotype was counted at least ten times. The gene calls are TRBV12-3 or TRBV12-4 and TRBJ2-5; D is undetermined. The CDR3 is 11 residues long. Trimming cost V 4 bases and J 1 base, with 1 base left between them. The CDR3 region has the DNA TGTGCCAGCAGTTCCCAAGAGACCCAGTACTTC. It encodes CASSSQETQYF.

This clonotype was recorded many times. The chain employs TRBV11-1 and TRBJ2-2, with 8 bases fitting TRBD1. Trimming took 4 bases from V and 3 from J; bases not matched to a gene: 4. This CDR3 spans 15 amino acids. CDR1 and CDR2 (germline): SGHAT, FQDESV (reference sequence). In nucleotides, the CDR3 is TGTGCCAGCAGCTCCGACAGGGGAGACACCGGGGAGCTGTTTTTT. Protein: CASSSDRGDTGELFF.

The table lists this clonotype with many counts. This rearrangement joins TRBV5-4 to TRBJ2-5; a possible D gene is TRBD2 (6 bases). The CDR3 has 15 amino acids. Germline-derived CDR1 and CDR2 are SGHNT and YYREEE (reference sequence). Trimming removed 1 base at V and 5 bases at J, with 15 bases between. CDR3 sequence: CASSLPGVAGETQYF. In DNA, the CDR3 is TGTGCCAGCAGCTTGCCCGGGGTCGCGGGGGAGACCCAGTACTTC.

This clonotype was picked up many times. DNA of the CDR3: TGTGCCACTTCCACGGGACTCCAGAACACTGAAGCTTTCTTT. Translating gives CATSTGLQNTEAFF. The chain is built from TRBV19 and TRBJ1-1; TRBD1 is a possible D gene (5 bases). V shed 10 bases and J shed 1 base, with 16 bases lying between them. Germline values: CDR1 LNHDA, CDR2 SQIVND (reference sequence). This CDR3 has 14 residues.

This clonotype was seen many times. The rearrangement joins TRBV18 to TRBJ2-7; D possibly corresponds to TRBD1 (6 bases). Looked up from germline, CDR1 is KGHSH and CDR2 is LQKENI. The CDR3 length is 14 residues. The V gene lost 6 bases and the J gene lost 3 bases, with 15 bases spanning the gap. Here the CDR3 reads CASSTGSWFYEQYF. The CDR3 bases are TGTGCCAGCTCTACAGGGTCGTGGTTCTACGAGCAGTACTTC.

This clonotype was seen at least ten times. The chain has TRBV20-1 and TRBJ1-1; unclear D gene. Germline CDR1 is DFQATT and CDR2 is SNEGSKA (reference sequence). This CDR3 contains 13 residues. V was shortened by 4 bases and J by 2 bases, with 11 bases between the two germline ends. CDR3: CSATRTSNTEAFF. CDR3 sequence (DNA): TGCAGTGCTACCAGGACTTCTAACACTGAAGCTTTCTTT.

The chain links TRBV2 to TRBJ1-5; D perhaps matches TRBD1 (5 bases). The germline V gene encodes CDR1 SNHLY and CDR2 FYNNEI. There are 13 residues in the CDR3. The ends were cut back, 8 bases at V and 3 bases at J, with 11 bases in the middle. The CDR3 DNA reads TGTGCCAGCGGGGCCAGGATCAATCAGCCCCAGCATTTT. Its protein product is CASGARINQPQHF.

Ten or more counts support this clonotype. This rearrangement joins TRBV28 to TRBJ2-1; D perhaps matches TRBD2 (5 bases). Per the germline V gene, CDR1 is MDHEN and CDR2 is SYDVKM. V was shortened by 3 bases and J by 8 bases, with 11 bases between the two germline ends. This CDR3 contains 13 residues. CDR3: CASSFTEGYEQFF. The CDR3 DNA reads TGTGCCAGCAGTTTCACCGAGGGCTATGAGCAGTTCTTC.

This clonotype was counted many times. J is TRBJ2-1 and V is TRBV20-1; TRBD2 aligns across 9 bases. This CDR3 is 15 amino acids long. V was clipped by 4 bases and J by 3 bases; unmatched bases: 7. Germline V lookup: CDR1 DFQATT, CDR2 SNEGSKA (reference sequence). In DNA, the CDR3 is TGCAGTGCTAAGGTGCGGGGGGGCCTCTACAATGAGCAGTTCTTC. Translation: CSAKVRGGLYNEQFF.

This clonotype was detected ten times or more. This chain joins TRBV3-1 and TRBJ2-1; a possible D gene is TRBD1 (6 bases). Trimming took off 3 bases at V and 10 bases at J, with 16 bases between the two ends. The germline V gene has CDR1 LGHDT and CDR2 YNNKEL (reference sequence). The CDR3 is made up of 14 amino acids. CDR3: CASSQTPQGKEQFF. The CDR3 DNA follows: TGTGCCAGCAGCCAGACCCCCCAGGGGAAAGAGCAGTTCTTC.

The V call is TRBV12-3 or TRBV12-4, the J call TRBJ2-6; a possible D gene is TRBD2 (6 bases). The CDR3 totals 16 residues. Trimming cost V 3 bases and J 0 bases, with 9 bases left between them. CDR3 protein: CASSFGTDSGANVLTF. The CDR3 DNA reads as TGTGCCAGCAGTTTTGGGACTGACTCTGGGGCCAACGTCCTGACTTTC.

This clonotype was detected many times. The chain employs TRBV2 and TRBJ1-5, with D uncertain. Germline assignment: CDR1 SNHLY and CDR2 FYNNEI. The CDR3 totals 14 residues. Trimming stripped 4 bases from V and 7 bases from J, with 14 bases between. The CDR3 nucleotides read TGTGCCAGCAGTGCTATCGACCCTAAACAGCCCCAGCATTTT. This gives the protein CASSAIDPKQPQHF.